This T cell receptor (beta chain) was retrieved from a study of regulatory T cells in long-lasting Graves disease. General study points: Favored gene segments in persistent disease were TRBV28, TRBJ1-2 and TRBJ2-5.

HTBI primers from iRepertoire and Arm-PCR of CDR3 regions yielded the TCR beta libraries. Each CDR3 protein is one row after TCRdb ran MiXCR on the multiplex PCR reads. The table shows approximately 360,000 distinct CDR3 sequences, with around 11% occurring only once. Time point defined: newly diagnosed GD, antithyroid drugs for less than 3 months. The TCR library was prepared using RNA isolated from PBMCs. CDR1 is SGHRS, CDR2 YFSETQ, per germline. CDR3 length: 15 amino acids. The V segment lost 2 bases and the J segment 4 bases; nucleotides outside the gene matches: 1. This clonotype was detected only a few times. Its antigen is unidentified. These same records also appear under a second study, on T cells in Graves' hyperthyroidism and ophthalmopathy. That report adds: Graves' hyperthyroidism without ophthalmopathy progression within 18 months was termed stable. It was uncontrolled infection, other autoimmune disease, pregnancy or lactation that excluded patients. In the blood, most expanded thyroid clonotypes above 0.001 appeared as well.

J is TRBJ2-2 and V is TRBV5-1, with 11 bases lining up with TRBD1. Sequenced material: peripheral blood mononuclear cells (PBMCs), taken at new diagnosis, from a patient treated with antithyroid drugs. The TCR comes from a woman in her late teens or twenties with Graves disease. CDR3 loop: CASSFGTGGTGELFF. CDR3 in DNA: TGCGCCAGCAGCTTTGGGACAGGGGGCACCGGGGAGCTGTTTTTT.